Described below is a single T cell receptor (beta chain) sequence and its context. The antigen is undetermined. Some clones are missing from TCRdb's copy, which holds only in-frame ones; the method was immunoSEQ multiplex PCR. Among about 53,000 clones listed, 90% to 95% were seen once. This record belongs to a study of early stage breast cancer tumors. General study results and limits: Most shared enriched TCRB sequences were commonly generated ones. Compared with adjacent normal breast tissue, tumors showed around 2.5-fold greater T cell density and higher clonality.

Germline-derived CDR1 and CDR2 are SGHAT and FQNNGV. The V end lost 6 bases, the J end lost 10 bases, and 19 bases lay between the germline ends. CDR3 size: 14 residues. This clonotype originated in a person between 70 and 80 years old with breast cancer. Sequenced sample: blood. V gene TRBV11-2 combines with J gene TRBJ2-1; tentative D call: TRBD2 (6 bases). The CDR3, as DNA: TGTGCCAGCAGTCTCAGACTAGGCCCGGGGGAGCAGTTCTTC. It yields the protein CASSLRLGPGEQFF.